The present T cell receptor beta chain was sequenced within a study of metastatic and nonmetastatic thyroid tumors. All patients reached thyroid surgery having received no treatment beforehand. This clone has ten or more counts. The same CDR3 is also encoded by other DNA sequences in this sample. The CDR3 consists of 14 residues. V lost 1 base, J lost 3 bases, and 10 bases lay in between. The germline gives CDR1 LNHDA, CDR2 SQIVND (reference sequence). Through MiXCR, TCRdb re-clonotyped the PCR reads. The data show some 30,000 clones, with 25% to 30% seen just once and approximately 30% held by the top ten.

This clonotype was obtained from a female donor with papillary thyroid cancer or a benign thyroid nodule (not recorded which). Some clones in this sample may be carry-over from other donors' samples. The sample taken for sequencing was blood. The chain carries TRBV19 and TRBJ2-7, with D unclear. The CDR3 nucleotides are TGTGCCAGTAGTATAGGGCCTCTAAACTACGAGCAGTACTTC. Its protein product is CASSIGPLNYEQYF.